Listed here is a single TCR beta chain. Its target is not known. This record comes from a study of a mutant IDH1 vaccine in newly diagnosed glioma. Whole-study context: With temozolomide cycles, or 4-6 weeks after radiotherapy alone, vaccination was started. Earlier care involved radiotherapy, temozolomide, or both, and the majority received both.

The time point here: week 35, safety follow-up. Each dose of the vaccine consisted of 300 ug of mutant IDH1 20-mer peptide, with topical imiquimod. Germline V lookup: CDR1 MNHNS, CDR2 SASEGT. CDR3 length equals 11 residues. The germline V and J ends were trimmed by 6 bases and 2 bases, with 4 bases remaining between them. General study results and limits: Apparently, pseudoprogression bore no relation to changes among the top peripheral T cell clonotypes.

Profiled with immunoSEQ multiplex PCR; TCRdb holds only in-frame clones, not every one. The profile covers approximately 30,000 clones, with over 70% appearing a single time and about a tenth taken by the ten largest. The clonotype was recovered from a woman aged 25 to 39 with glioma. Some clones in this sample may be carry-over from other donors' samples. V usage is TRBV6-1 and J usage is TRBJ2-5; no reliable D call. The sequenced sample was PBMCs, obtained from a glioma patient whose treatment included an IDH1 peptide vaccine. CDR3 nucleotides: TGTGCCAGCAGAGATCAAGAGACCCAGTACTTC. Its translation is CASRDQETQYF.